This TCR beta chain stems from a study of Ad26.COV2.S vaccination and SARS-CoV-2 variants. Whole-study context: Administration of Ad26.COV2.S was intramuscular, either once or twice 56 days apart. Whole-study results and caveats: Individuals receiving vaccine had higher spike-specific TCR breadth than placebo recipients did.

Comment on this clone: Antigen unknown.

CDR1 and CDR2 (germline): SGHTA, FQGNSA. The V and J ends lost 5 bases and 7 bases, in that order; junction bases with no gene match: 13. The CDR3 sequence is 15 residues long. The repertoire was sequenced with immunoSEQ multiplex PCR; TCRdb's copy has only in-frame clones and lacks some. The table records 500,000 or so clones, approximately 88% of them present only once. Treatment here: around 19 received Ad26.COV2.S at low or high dose, single or two shots; about five received placebo; per-sample allocation not given. Samples analyzed were those drawn on day 63 after the first vaccine or placebo injection.

This TCR derives from a person between 18 and 60 years old who received the Ad26.COV2.S COVID-19 vaccine or a placebo. The rearrangement joins TRBV7-2 to TRBJ1-2; TRBD1 matches 7 bases. The starting material was peripheral blood, obtained in a trial of Ad26.COV2.S vaccine versus placebo. Here the CDR3 DNA reads TGTGCCAGCAGCCTAACGACAGGGAGAAAAGGTGGCTACACCTTC. Its protein product is CASSLTTGRKGGYTF. Drawing the rest from reference TRBV7-2 and TRBJ1-2, the complete variable domain is GAGVSQSPSNKVTEKGKDVELRCDPISGHTALYWYRQSLGQGLEFLIYFQGNSAPDKSGLPSDRFSAERTGGSVSTLTIQRTQQEDSAVYLCASSLTTGRKGGYTFGSGTRLTVV.